The 15 T cell receptor beta chains below come from one sample, sequenced in a study of blood T cells in healthy people across ages. A sample-barcoded 5' primer and a J-beta primer mix were used in a second PCR of roughly 7 to 12 cycles. TCRdb reprocessed the 5' RACE reads via MiXCR and lists one record per CDR3 protein. The profile shows 710,000 or so distinct CDR3 sequences, about 34% of them singletons. Sequenced material: blood. All receptors come from an elderly woman in good health.

This clonotype occurred many times. The chain carries TRBV27 and TRBJ1-5; D gene ambiguous. Germline CDR1 reads MNHEY; CDR2 reads SMNVEV (reference sequence). V was pared by 2 bases and J by 0 bases, with 11 bases between. The CDR3 consists of 16 residues. In DNA, the CDR3 is TGTGCCAGCAGTTTAGTGGCGGAGTATAGCAATCAGCCCCAGCATTTT. Its protein is CASSLVAEYSNQPQHF.

At least ten counts were recorded for this clonotype. This chain connects TRBV24-1 to TRBJ1-5, with D maybe TRBD1 (6 bases). Germline-derived CDR1 and CDR2 are KGHDR and SFDVKD. V was cut by 4 bases and J by 9 bases, with 12 bases left in between. The CDR3 is made up of 13 amino acids. The CDR3 region is CATSDQGLRPQHF. The DNA for the CDR3 is TGTGCCACCAGTGACCAGGGGCTCCGGCCCCAGCATTTT.

The CDR3 region is CASSEAEKGQRPYEQYF. CDR3 coding DNA: TGTGCCAGCAGTGAAGCGGAGAAGGGACAGCGGCCCTACGAGCAGTACTTC. The gene calls are TRBV2 and TRBJ2-7, with 7 bases identical to TRBD1. Trimming cost V 0 bases and J 2 bases; bases outside gene matches: 10. This CDR3 comprises 17 residues. The germline V gene has CDR1 SNHLY and CDR2 FYNNEI.

This clonotype was detected many times. The chain's CDR3 is CSVLGQGHNEQFF. For the CDR3, the DNA is TGCAGCGTTCTGGGACAGGGGCACAATGAGCAGTTCTTC. This rearrangement joins TRBV29-1 to TRBJ2-1, with 10 bases fitting TRBD1. This CDR3 has 13 residues. CDR1 SQVTM and CDR2 ANQGSEA come from the germline V gene. The V segment lost 5 bases and the J segment 5 bases; nucleotides outside the gene matches: 3.

This clonotype turned up a few times. This sequence may be a read error, since a much larger clone differs from it by one base. The genes are TRBV3-1 and TRBJ2-1; a weak D match, TRBD1 (7 bases). The J call may be incorrect, as the DNA end agrees better with TRBJ2-7. CDR1 LGHDT and CDR2 YNNKEL come from the germline V gene (reference sequence). The length of the CDR3 is 17 residues. The CDR3 loop is CASSQDGGDRRYNEQYF. The DNA for the CDR3 is TGTGCCAGCAGCCAAGATGGAGGGGACAGAAGATACAATGAGCAGTACTTC.

This clonotype was seen more than once but under ten times. This chain uses TRBV30 with TRBJ1-5; 11 bases are shared with TRBD1. V shed 5 bases and J 0 bases; nucleotides not matched to a gene: 0. This CDR3 spans 14 amino acids. The germline V gene encodes CDR1 GTSNPN and CDR2 SVGIG (reference sequence). For the CDR3, the DNA is TGTGCCTGGGGGACAGGGGGTAGCAATCAGCCCCAGCATTTT. This sequence encodes CAWGTGGSNQPQHF.

This clonotype appeared many times. The rearrangement links TRBV5-1 to TRBJ1-5; D perhaps matches TRBD1 (5 bases). The V end lost 4 bases, the J end lost 2 bases, and 13 bases lay between the germline ends. The CDR3 has 15 amino acids. Looked up from germline, CDR1 is SGHRS and CDR2 is YFSETQ. The CDR3 here is CASSVGVGGNQPQHF. The CDR3 DNA reads as TGCGCCAGCAGCGTCGGTGTGGGGGGCAATCAGCCCCAGCATTTT.

The chain uses TRBV7-2 and TRBJ1-5, with D perhaps TRBD1 (5 bases). The CDR3 is 15 residues long. V was cut by 3 bases and J by 6 bases, with 15 bases left in between. The germline CDR1 and CDR2 sequences are SGHTA and FQGNSA. CDR3 DNA sequence: TGTGCCAGCAGCTTGGGGGGAACGCGGGCTCAGCCCCAGCATTTT. It codes for CASSLGGTRAQPQHF.

Worth noting for this clonotype: A much bigger clone sits one base away, suggesting this may be a read error. The chain links TRBV7-2 to TRBJ2-5; TRBD2 agrees at 7 bases. CDR1 is SGHTA, CDR2 FQGNSA, per germline. Trimming removed 4 bases from V and 11 bases from J; junction bases left unmatched: 16. The CDR3 covers 15 residues. DNA of the CDR3: TGTGCCAGCAGCTCTTCTGGGGGGGGGAGGTATGAGCAGTACTTC. Protein product: CASSSSGGGRYEQYF.

This clonotype was picked up many times. The chain uses TRBV3-1 and TRBJ2-5; perhaps TRBD2 as D (6 bases). The germline V gene has CDR1 LGHDT and CDR2 YNNKEL (reference sequence). Trimming shortened V by 4 bases and J by 0 bases, and 9 bases separated the two germline ends. This CDR3 comprises 14 residues. CDR3 DNA sequence: TGTGCCAGCAGCCCTCGGGGGTACCAAGAGACCCAGTACTTC. Translated, it gives CASSPRGYQETQYF.

The sample holds many counts of this clonotype. The chain uses TRBV5-5 and TRBJ2-7, with D possibly TRBD1 on 6 matching bases. The germline V gene encodes CDR1 SGHKS and CDR2 YYEKEE (reference sequence). The CDR3 extends over 15 amino acids. Between the trimmed V and J ends, which lost 1 base and 2 bases, there was a span of 13 bases. This CDR3 reads CASSLRPGATYEQYF. CDR3 in DNA: TGTGCCAGCAGCTTGCGGCCAGGGGCGACCTACGAGCAGTACTTC.

This chain uses TRBV9 with TRBJ1-2; a possible D gene is TRBD1 (5 bases). The CDR3 covers 14 residues. V lost 4 bases, J lost 5 bases, and 15 bases lay in between. Germline CDR1 is SGDLS and CDR2 is YYNGEE. The CDR3 loop is CASSPMTARYGYTF. The DNA of the CDR3 is TGTGCCAGCAGCCCAATGACAGCAAGATATGGCTACACCTTC.

This clonotype occurred many times. V gene TRBV20-1 combines with J gene TRBJ2-5; 11 bases map to TRBD1. V trimming: 3 bases; J trimming: 4 bases; junction bases outside the gene matches: 7. The CDR3 extends over 15 amino acids. Germline-derived CDR1 and CDR2 are DFQATT and SNEGSKA (reference sequence). The CDR3 DNA reads as TGCAGTGCTAGTCCGGACAGGGGGCGGCGAGAGACCCAGTACTTC. Residues: CSASPDRGRRETQYF.

The V gene is TRBV27, the J gene TRBJ1-5, with D possibly being TRBD1 (5 bases). Trimming left V 5 bases short and J 0 bases short, with 14 bases between. The CDR3 contains 16 residues. Germline CDR1 is MNHEY and CDR2 is SMNVEV (reference sequence). The CDR3 nucleotides are TGTGCCAGCAGTCCAGACAGATTTTATAGCAATCAGCCCCAGCATTTT. Translation: CASSPDRFYSNQPQHF.

This clonotype was counted at least ten times. An end of the junction differs from the germline gene, which may be a read error. The chain carries TRBV7-7 and TRBJ1-5; D perhaps matches TRBD1 (5 bases). This CDR3 is built from 13 residues. In germline, CDR1 is SSHAT, CDR2 FNYEAQ (reference sequence). The CDR3 DNA sequence: TGTGCTAGCAGCTTAGCTCGGGGGCAGCCCCAGCATTTT. Protein product: CASSLARGQPQHF.